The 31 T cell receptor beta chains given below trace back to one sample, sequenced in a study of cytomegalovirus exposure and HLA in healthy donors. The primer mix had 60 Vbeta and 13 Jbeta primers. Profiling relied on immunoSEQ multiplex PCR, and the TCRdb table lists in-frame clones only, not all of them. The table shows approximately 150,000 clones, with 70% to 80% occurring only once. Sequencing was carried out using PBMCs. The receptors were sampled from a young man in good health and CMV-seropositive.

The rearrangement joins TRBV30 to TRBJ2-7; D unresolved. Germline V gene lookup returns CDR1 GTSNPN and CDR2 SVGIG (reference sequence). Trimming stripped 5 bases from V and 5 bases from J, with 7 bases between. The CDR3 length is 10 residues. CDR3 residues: CAWGRHEQYF. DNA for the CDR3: TGTGCCTGGGGGCGCCACGAGCAGTACTTC.

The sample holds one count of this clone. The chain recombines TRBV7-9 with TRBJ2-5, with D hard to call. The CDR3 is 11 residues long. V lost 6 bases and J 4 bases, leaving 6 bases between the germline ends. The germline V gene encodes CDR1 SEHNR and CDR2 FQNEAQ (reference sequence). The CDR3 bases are TGTGCCAGCAGTCCTCGAGAGACCCAGTACTTC. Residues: CASSPRETQYF.

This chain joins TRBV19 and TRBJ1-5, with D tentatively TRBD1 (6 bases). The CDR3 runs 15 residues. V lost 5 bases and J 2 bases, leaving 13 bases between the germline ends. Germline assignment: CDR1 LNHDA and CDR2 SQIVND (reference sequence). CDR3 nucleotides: TGTGCCAGTAGTTCGACAGGCCATCGCAATCAGCCCCAGCATTTT. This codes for CASSSTGHRNQPQHF. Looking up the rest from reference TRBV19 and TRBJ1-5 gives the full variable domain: DGGITQSPKYLFRKEGQNVTLSCEQNLNHDAMYWYRQDPGQGLRLIYYSQIVNDFQKGDIAEGYSVSREKKESFPLTVTSAQKNPTAFYLCASSSTGHRNQPQHFGDGTRLSIL.

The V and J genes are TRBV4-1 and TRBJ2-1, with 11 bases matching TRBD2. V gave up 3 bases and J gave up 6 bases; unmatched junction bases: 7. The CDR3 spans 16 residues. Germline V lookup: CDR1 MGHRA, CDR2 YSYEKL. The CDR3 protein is CASSQGGTSGLNEQFF. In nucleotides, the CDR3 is TGCGCCAGCAGCCAGGGAGGGACTAGCGGCCTCAATGAGCAGTTCTTC.

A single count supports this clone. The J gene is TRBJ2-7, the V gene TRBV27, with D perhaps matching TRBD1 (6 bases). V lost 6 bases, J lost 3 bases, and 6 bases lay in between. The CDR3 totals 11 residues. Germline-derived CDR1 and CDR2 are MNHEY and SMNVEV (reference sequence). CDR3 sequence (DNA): TGTGCCAGCAGAGGGGGCTACGAGCAGTACTTC. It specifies CASRGGYEQYF.

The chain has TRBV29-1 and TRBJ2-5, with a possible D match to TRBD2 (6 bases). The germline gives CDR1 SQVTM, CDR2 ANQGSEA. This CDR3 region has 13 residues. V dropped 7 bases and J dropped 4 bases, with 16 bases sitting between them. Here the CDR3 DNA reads TGCAGCGCTGTAGTGGGGGGAACAGAGACCCAGTACTTC. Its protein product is CSAVVGGTETQYF.

CDR3 nucleotide sequence: TGTGCCACCAAGGGGTTGCTTAGCACAGATACGCAGTATTTT. Translated: CATKGLLSTDTQYF. The chain links TRBV11-2 to TRBJ2-3; a weak D match, TRBD1 (5 bases). CDR3 length: 14 amino acids. Germline CDR1 reads SGHAT; CDR2 reads FQNNGV. The ends were cut back, 10 bases at V and 0 bases at J, with 14 bases in the middle.

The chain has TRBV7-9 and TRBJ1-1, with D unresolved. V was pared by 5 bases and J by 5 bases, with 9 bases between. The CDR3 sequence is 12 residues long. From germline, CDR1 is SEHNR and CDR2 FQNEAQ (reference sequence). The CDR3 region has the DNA TGTGCCAGCAGCGACTTGGCGACTGAAGCTTTCTTT. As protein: CASSDLATEAFF.

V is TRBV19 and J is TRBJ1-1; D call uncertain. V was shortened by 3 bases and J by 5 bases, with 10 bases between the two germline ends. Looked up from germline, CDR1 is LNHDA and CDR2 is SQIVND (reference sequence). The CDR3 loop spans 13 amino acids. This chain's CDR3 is CASSMNGGTEAFF. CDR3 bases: TGTGCCAGTAGTATGAATGGAGGGACTGAAGCTTTCTTT.

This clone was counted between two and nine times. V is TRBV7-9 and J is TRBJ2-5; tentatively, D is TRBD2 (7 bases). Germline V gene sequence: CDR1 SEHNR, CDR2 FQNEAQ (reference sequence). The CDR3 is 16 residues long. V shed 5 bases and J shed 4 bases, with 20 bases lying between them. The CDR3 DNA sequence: TGTGCCAGCAGCGAGAACCATACGGGGGGCCCAGAGACCCAGTACTTC. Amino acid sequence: CASSENHTGGPETQYF.

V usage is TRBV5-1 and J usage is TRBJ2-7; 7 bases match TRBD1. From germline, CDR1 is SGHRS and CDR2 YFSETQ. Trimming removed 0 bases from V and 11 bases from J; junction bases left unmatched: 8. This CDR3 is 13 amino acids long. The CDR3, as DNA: TGCGCCAGCAGCTTGGGACAGGGTAAGGAAAAGTACTTC. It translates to CASSLGQGKEKYF.

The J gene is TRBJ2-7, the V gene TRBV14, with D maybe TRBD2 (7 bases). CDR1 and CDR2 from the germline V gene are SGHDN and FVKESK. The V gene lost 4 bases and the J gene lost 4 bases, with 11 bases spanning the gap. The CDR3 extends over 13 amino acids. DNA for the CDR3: TGTGCCAGCAGCCCAAGGGGGGGGTACGAGCAGTACTTC. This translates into CASSPRGGYEQYF.

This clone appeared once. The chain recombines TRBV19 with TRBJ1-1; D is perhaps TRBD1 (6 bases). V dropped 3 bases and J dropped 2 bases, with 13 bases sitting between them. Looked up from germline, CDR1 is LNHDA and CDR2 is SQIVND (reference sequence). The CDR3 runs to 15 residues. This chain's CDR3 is CASSILDRPNTEAFF. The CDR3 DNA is TGTGCCAGTAGTATTCTCGACAGGCCCAACACTGAAGCTTTCTTT.

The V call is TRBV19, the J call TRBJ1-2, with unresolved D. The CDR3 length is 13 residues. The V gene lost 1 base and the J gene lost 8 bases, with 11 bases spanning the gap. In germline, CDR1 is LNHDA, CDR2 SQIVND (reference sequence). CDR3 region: CASSIALQSGYTF. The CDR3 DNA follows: TGTGCCAGTAGTATAGCCTTACAGTCGGGCTACACCTTC.

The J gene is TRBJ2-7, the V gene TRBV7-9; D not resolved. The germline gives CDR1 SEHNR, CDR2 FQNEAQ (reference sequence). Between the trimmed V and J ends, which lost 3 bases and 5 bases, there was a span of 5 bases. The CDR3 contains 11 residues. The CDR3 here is CASSLGDEQYF. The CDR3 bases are TGTGCCAGCAGCTTGGGCGACGAGCAGTACTTC.

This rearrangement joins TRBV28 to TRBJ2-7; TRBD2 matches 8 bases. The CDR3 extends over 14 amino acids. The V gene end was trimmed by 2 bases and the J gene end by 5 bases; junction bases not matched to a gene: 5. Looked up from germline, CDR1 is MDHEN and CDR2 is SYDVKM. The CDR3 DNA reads TGTGCCAGCAGTTTACGGGAGGGTGTCCACGAGCAGTACTTC. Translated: CASSLREGVHEQYF.

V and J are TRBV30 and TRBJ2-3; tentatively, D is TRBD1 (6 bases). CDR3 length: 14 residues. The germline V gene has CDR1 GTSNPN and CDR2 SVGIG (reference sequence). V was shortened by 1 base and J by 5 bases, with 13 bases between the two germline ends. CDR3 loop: CAWSAATTGDTQYF. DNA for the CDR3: TGTGCCTGGAGTGCTGCTACGACAGGAGATACGCAGTATTTT.

The CDR3 here is CASSHGIGGSKAQHF. The DNA of the CDR3 is TGCGCCAGCAGCCACGGGATCGGGGGTTCGAAAGCCCAGCATTTT. This rearrangement joins TRBV4-1 to TRBJ1-5; maybe TRBD1 (5 bases). Germline loops: CDR1 MGHRA, CDR2 YSYEKL. The CDR3 covers 15 residues. The V gene lost 3 bases and the J gene lost 11 bases, with 20 bases spanning the gap.

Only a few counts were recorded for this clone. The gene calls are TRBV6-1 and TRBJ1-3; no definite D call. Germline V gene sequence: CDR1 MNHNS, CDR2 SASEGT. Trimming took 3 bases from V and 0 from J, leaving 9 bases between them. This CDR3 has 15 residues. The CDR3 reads CASSDSGSSGNTIYF. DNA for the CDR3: TGTGCCAGCAGTGATTCAGGAAGCTCTGGAAACACCATATATTTT.

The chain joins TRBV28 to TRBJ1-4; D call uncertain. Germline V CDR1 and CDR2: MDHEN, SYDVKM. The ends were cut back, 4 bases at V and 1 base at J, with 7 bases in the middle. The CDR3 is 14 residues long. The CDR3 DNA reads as TGTGCCAGCAGTTCTCGGAGAACTAATGAAAAACTGTTTTTT. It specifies CASSSRRTNEKLFF.

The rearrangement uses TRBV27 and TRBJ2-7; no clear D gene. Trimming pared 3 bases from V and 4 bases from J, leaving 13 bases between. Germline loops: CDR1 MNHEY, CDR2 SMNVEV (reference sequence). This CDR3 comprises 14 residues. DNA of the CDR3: TGTGCCAGCAGTTTTGGTGGGCCGGTGTACGAGCAGTACTTC. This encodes CASSFGGPVYEQYF.

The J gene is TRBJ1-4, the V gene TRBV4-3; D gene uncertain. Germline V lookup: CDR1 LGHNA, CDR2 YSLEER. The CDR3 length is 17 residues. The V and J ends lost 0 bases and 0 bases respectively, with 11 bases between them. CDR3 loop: CASSQERDIATNEKLFF. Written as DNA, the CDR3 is TGCGCCAGCAGCCAAGAGCGGGATATAGCAACTAATGAAAAACTGTTTTTT.

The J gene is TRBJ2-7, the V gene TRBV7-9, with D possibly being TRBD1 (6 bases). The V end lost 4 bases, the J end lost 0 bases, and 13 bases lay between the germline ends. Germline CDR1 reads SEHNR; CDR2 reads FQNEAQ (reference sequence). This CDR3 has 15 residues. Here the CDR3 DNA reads TGTGCCAGCAGCTCCCGGGACACCAACTCCTACGAGCAGTACTTC. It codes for CASSSRDTNSYEQYF.

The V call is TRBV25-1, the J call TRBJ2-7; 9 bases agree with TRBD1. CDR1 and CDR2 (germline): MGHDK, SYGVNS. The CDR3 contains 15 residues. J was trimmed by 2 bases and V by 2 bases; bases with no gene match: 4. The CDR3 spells CASSETGGYPYEQYF. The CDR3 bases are TGTGCCAGCAGTGAAACAGGGGGCTATCCCTACGAGCAGTACTTC.

The CDR3 spells CASSPPGPVYEQYF. The CDR3 DNA reads as TGTGCCAGCAGCCCCCCAGGTCCCGTTTACGAGCAGTACTTC. The chain recombines TRBV11-2 with TRBJ2-7; no clear D. Germline V lookup: CDR1 SGHAT, CDR2 FQNNGV. This CDR3 spans 14 amino acids. V lost 5 bases to trimming and J lost 4 bases, with 15 bases between them.

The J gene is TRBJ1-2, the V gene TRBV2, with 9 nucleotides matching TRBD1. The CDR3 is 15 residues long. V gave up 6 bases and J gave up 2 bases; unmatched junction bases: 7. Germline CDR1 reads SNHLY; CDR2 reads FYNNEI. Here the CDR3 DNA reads TGTGCCAGCAGGGAGGGACAGGGTGTAAACTATGGCTACACCTTC. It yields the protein CASREGQGVNYGYTF.

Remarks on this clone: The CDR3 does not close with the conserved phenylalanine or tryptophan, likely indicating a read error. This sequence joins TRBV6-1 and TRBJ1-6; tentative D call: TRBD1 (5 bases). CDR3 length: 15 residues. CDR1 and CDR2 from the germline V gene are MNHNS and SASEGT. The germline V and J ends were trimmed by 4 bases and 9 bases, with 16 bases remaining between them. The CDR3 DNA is TGTGCCAGCAGTGGGCGGGACCCTGGGGGTTCACCCCTCCACCTT. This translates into CASSGRDPGGSPLHL.

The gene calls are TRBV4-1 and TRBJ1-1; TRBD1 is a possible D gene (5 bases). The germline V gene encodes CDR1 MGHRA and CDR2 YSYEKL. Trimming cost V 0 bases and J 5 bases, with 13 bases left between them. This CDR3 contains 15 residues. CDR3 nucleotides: TGCGCCAGCAGCCAAGAAACGGGGGTAAGGACTGAAGCTTTCTTT. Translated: CASSQETGVRTEAFF.

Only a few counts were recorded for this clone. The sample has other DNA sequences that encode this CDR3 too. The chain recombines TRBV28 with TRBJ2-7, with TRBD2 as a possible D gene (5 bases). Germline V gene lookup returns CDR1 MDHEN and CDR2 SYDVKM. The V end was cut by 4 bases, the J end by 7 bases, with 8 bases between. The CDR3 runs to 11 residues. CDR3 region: CASSSPGEQYF. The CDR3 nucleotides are TGTGCCAGCAGTTCACCGGGAGAGCAGTACTTC.

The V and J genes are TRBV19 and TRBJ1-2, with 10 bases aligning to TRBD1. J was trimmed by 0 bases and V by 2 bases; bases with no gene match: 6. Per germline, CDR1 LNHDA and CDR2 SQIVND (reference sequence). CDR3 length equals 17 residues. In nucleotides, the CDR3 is TGTGCCAGTAGTATACGCCTCGGGACAGGGGCTAACTATGGCTACACCTTC. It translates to CASSIRLGTGANYGYTF.

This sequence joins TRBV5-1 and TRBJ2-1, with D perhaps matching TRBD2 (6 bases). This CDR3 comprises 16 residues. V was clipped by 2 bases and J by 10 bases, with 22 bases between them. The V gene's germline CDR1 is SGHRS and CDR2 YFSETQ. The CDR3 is CASSFYSGGGSGEQFF. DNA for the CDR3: TGCGCCAGCAGCTTTTATAGCGGAGGCGGTTCTGGGGAGCAGTTCTTC.